This entry features one TCR beta chain sequence. Repertoires were generated with immunoSEQ multiplex PCR, while TCRdb's copy carries only in-frame clones and drops some. The profile covers around 97,000 clones, with more than 80% appearing a single time and approximately 12% taken by the ten largest. The data were taken from a study of glioma-infiltrating T cells after dendritic cell vaccination. CDR1 is SNHLY, CDR2 FYNNEI, per germline. V lost 2 bases to trimming and J lost 4 bases; unmatched junction nucleotides: 6. The CDR3 has 15 residues. No glioblastoma patient carried an isocitrate dehydrogenase mutation.

The TCR originated in a human donor with glioblastoma. The chain has TRBV2 and TRBJ2-3; 7 bases match TRBD1. Specimen: blood, collected before dendritic cell vaccination. CDR3 DNA sequence: TGTGCCAGCAGTGAAAACAGGGGTCATTCAGATACGCAGTATTTT. Translating it yields CASSENRGHSDTQYF. Full variable domain (rest looked up from reference TRBV2 and TRBJ2-3): EPEVTQTPSHQVTQMGQEVILRCVPISNHLYFYWYRQILGQKVEFLVSFYNNEISEKSEIFDDQFSVERPDGSNFTLKIRSTKLEDSAMYFCASSENRGHSDTQYFGPGTRLTVL.